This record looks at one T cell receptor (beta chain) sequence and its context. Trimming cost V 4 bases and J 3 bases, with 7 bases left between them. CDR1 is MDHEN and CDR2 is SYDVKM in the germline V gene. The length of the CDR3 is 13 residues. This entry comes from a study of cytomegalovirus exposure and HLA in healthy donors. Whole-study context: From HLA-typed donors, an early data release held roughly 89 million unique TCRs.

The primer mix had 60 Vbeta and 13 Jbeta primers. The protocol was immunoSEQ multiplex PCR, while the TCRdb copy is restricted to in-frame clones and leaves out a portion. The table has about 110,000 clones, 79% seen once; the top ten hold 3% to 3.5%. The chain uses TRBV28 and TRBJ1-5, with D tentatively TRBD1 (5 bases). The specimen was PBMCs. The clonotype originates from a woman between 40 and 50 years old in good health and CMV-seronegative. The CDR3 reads CASSWTLNQPQHF. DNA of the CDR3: TGTGCCAGCAGTTGGACACTCAATCAGCCCCAGCATTTT.